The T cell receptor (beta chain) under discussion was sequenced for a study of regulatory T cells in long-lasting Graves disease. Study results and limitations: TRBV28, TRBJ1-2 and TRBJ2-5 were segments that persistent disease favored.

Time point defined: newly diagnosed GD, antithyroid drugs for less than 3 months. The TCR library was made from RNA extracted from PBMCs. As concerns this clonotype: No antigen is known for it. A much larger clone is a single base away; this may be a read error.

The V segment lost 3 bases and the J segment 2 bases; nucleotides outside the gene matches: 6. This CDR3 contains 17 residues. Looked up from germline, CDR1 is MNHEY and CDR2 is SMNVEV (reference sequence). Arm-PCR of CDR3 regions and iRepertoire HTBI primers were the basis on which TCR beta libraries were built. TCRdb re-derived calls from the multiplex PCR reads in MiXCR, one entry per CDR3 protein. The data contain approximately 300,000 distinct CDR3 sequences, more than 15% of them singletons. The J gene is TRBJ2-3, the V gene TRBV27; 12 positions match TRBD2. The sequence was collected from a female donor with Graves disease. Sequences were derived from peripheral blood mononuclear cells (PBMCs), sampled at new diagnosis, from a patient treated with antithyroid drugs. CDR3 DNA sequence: TGTGCCAGCAGTTTTGCTAGCGGGAGGGCCTTCACAGATACGCAGTATTTT. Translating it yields CASSFASGRAFTDTQYF.